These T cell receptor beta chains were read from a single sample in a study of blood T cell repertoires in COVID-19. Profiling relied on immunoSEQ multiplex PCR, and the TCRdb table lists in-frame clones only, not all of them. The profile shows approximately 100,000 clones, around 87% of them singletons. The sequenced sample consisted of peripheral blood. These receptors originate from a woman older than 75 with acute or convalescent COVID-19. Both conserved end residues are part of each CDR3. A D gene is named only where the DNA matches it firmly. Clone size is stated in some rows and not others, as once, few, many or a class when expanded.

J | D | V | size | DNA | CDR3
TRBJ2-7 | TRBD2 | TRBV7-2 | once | TGTGCCAGCAGCTTAGCAGTTAGCGGGCCCTACGAGCAGTACTTC | CASSLAVSGPYEQYF
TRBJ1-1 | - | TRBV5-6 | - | TGTGCCAGCAGCTTGGTGGGGGGAGCGGGCACTGAAGCTTTCTTT | CASSLVGGAGTEAFF
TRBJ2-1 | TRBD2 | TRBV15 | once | TGTGCCACCAGCAGAGGATTTAGCGGGGGGTTCCATGAGCAGTTCTTC | CATSRGFSGGFHEQFF
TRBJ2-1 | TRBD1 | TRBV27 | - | TGTGCCAGCAGTTTAGGACAGGGTATGGAGCAGTTCTTC | CASSLGQGMEQFF
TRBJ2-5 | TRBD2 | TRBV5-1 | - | TGCGCCAGCAGCTTGCTTAGCGGGGGGGCCGTAGGAGAGACCCAGTACTTC | CASSLLSGGAVGETQYF
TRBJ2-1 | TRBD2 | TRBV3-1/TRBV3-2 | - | TGTGCCAGCAGCCAAGTTAGCGGGGGAGGAAGCTCCTACAATGAGCAGTTCTTC | CASSQVSGGGSSYNEQFF
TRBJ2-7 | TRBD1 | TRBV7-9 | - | TGTGCCAGCAGCTTTTCCCGGGACAGGATCTCCTACGAGCAGTACTTC | CASSFSRDRISYEQYF
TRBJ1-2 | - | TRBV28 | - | TGTGCCAGTTGGGGGCAGGGTGATGGCTACACCTTC | CASWGQGDGYTF
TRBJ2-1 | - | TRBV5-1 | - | TGCGCCAGCAGCTTGCTCCAGGGCTCCTACAATGAGCAGTTCTTC | CASSLLQGSYNEQFF
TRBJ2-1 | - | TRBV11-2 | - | TGTGCCAGCAACGAGCCCGGCAATGAGCAGTTCTTC | CASNEPGNEQFF
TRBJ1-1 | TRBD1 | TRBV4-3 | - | TGCGCCAGCAGCCCTACAGACAGGGGCACTGAAGCTTTCTTT | CASSPTDRGTEAFF
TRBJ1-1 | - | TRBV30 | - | TGTGCCAGAAGGGAGTACACTGAAGCTTTCTTT | CARREYTEAFF
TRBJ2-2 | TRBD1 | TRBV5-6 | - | TGTGCCAGCAGGTCCAGGGGGCTCGAACGCACCGGGGAGCTGTTTTTT | CASRSRGLERTGELFF